This TCR beta chain was captured by sequencing in a study of blood T cell repertoires in COVID-19. Whole-study context: Samples taken during acute and convalescent COVID-19 were collected in the United States, Italy and Spain. PBMCs, B-cell-depleted T cells, or T cells provided the cDNA or gDNA that made up the material.

The germline gives CDR1 MGHRA, CDR2 YSYEKL. V lost 4 bases and J lost 2; bases outside the gene matches: 14. This CDR3 spans 18 amino acids. Original analysis: Nucleated cell counts were estimated from reference gene primer amplification. The method was immunoSEQ multiplex PCR; TCRdb's version includes in-frame clones alone and lacks a portion of them. That table is the source of V, J and clone size, and D and trimming were worked out from the DNA. The sample consists of some 130,000 clones, around 89% of them appearing once. The receptor was derived from a man aged 50 to 59 with acute or convalescent COVID-19. This rearrangement joins TRBV4-1 to TRBJ2-1, with 7 bases identical to TRBD1. The sequencing sample was made of peripheral blood. CDR3 residues: CASSLTPMTGPPYNEQFF. Here the CDR3 DNA reads TGCGCCAGCAGCCTCACCCCGATGACAGGGCCCCCCTACAATGAGCAGTTCTTC.